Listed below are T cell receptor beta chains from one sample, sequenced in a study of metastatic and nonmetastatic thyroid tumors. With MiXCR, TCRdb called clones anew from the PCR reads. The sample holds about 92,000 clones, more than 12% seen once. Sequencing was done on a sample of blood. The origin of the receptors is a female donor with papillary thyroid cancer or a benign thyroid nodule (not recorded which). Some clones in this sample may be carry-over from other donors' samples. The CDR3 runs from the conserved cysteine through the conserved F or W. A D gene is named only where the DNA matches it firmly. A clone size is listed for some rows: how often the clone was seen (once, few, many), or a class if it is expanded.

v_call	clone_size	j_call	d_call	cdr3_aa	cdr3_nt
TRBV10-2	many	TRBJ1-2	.	CASSETGFNYGYTF	TGCGCCAGCAGTGAGACAGGGTTTAACTATGGCTACACCTTC
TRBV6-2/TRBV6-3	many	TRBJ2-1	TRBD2	CASSPSGGRYEQFF	TGTGCCAGCAGTCCTAGCGGGGGACGCTATGAGCAGTTCTTC
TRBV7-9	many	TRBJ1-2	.	CASSLALGENYGYTF	TGTGCCAGCAGCTTAGCGCTGGGGGAGAACTATGGCTACACCTTC
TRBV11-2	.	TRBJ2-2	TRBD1	CASSLMQGASGELFF	TGTGCCAGCAGCTTAATGCAGGGGGCATCGGGGGAGCTGTTTTTT
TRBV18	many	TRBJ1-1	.	CASSASGAGNEAFF	TGTGCCAGCTCAGCATCCGGGGCTGGCAATGAAGCTTTCTTT
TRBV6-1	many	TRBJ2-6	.	CASSETDGANVLTF	TGTGCCAGCAGTGAGACAGATGGGGCCAACGTCCTGACTTTC
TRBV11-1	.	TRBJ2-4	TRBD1	CASSRGPVVQGQGAVDIQYF	TGTGCCAGCAGCCGGGGGCCGGTCGTACAAGGACAGGGGGCAGTGGACATTCAGTACTTC
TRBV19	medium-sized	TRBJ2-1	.	CASDDGEQFF	TGTGCCAGTGATGATGGTGAGCAGTTCTTC
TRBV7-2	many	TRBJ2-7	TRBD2	CASSNSGGMSEQYF	TGTGCCAGCAGCAATAGCGGGGGGATGTCCGAGCAGTACTTC
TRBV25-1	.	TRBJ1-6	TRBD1	CASSEFTGGNNSPLHF	TGTGCCAGCAGTGAATTTACAGGGGGAAATAATTCACCCCTCCACTTT
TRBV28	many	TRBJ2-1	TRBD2	CASSELAGGVDEQFF	TGTGCCAGCAGCGAACTAGCGGGGGGGGTCGATGAGCAGTTCTTC
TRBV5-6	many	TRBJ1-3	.	CASSLDRHSGNTIYF	TGTGCCAGCAGCTTAGACAGACACTCTGGAAACACCATATATTTT
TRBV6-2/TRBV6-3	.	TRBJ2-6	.	CASIYPADSAHSGANVLTF	TGTGCCAGCATTTACCCAGCGGACAGCGCCCACTCTGGGGCCAACGTCCTGACTTTC
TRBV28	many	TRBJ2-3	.	CASKRGGPQYF	TGTGCCAGCAAACGAGGTGGGCCGCAGTATTTT
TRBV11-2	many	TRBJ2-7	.	CASSQGHPISYEQYF	TGTGCCAGCAGCCAGGGACACCCAATCTCCTACGAGCAGTACTTC
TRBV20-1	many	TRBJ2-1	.	CSARERVSYNEQFF	TGCAGTGCTAGAGAGCGGGTTAGTTACAATGAGCAGTTCTTC
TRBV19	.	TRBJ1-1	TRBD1	CASSESGTGLNTEAFF	TGTGCCAGTAGTGAATCCGGGACAGGCTTGAACACTGAAGCTTTCTTT
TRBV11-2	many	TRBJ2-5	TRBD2	CASSSGTLAGRETQYF	TGTGCCAGCAGTTCCGGCACACTAGCGGGGAGGGAGACCCAGTACTTC
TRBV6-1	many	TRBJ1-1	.	CASRETGNTEAFF	TGTGCCAGCAGGGAGACAGGGAACACTGAAGCTTTCTTT
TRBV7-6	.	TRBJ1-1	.	CASSPSRVTEAFF	TGTGCCAGCAGTCCATCCAGGGTCACTGAAGCTTTCTTT
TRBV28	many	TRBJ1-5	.	CASSQGPKSNQPQHF	TGTGCCAGCAGTCAGGGGCCTAAGAGCAATCAGCCCCAGCATTTT
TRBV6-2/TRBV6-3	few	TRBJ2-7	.	CASSLTTDYEQYF	TGTGCCAGCAGTTTAACGACCGACTACGAGCAGTACTTC
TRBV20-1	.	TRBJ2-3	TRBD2	CSATSTSGITDTQYF	TGCAGTGCTACTTCGACTAGCGGAATTACAGATACGCAGTATTTT
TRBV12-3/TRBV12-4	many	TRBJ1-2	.	CASTLGQTGYTF	TGTGCCAGCACCCTTGGACAGACTGGCTACACCTTC
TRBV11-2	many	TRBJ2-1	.	CASSFLLNNEQFF	TGTGCCAGCAGCTTCCTCCTAAACAATGAGCAGTTCTTC
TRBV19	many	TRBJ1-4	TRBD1	CASSTGGQSHEKLFF	TGTGCCAGTAGTACCGGGGGACAGAGCCATGAAAAACTGTTTTTT
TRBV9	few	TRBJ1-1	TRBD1	CANSVGTGGKTEAFF	TGTGCCAACAGCGTAGGGACAGGGGGCAAAACTGAAGCTTTCTTT
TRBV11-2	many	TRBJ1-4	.	CASSLQTVGEKLFF	TGTGCCAGCAGCTTGCAGACAGTAGGTGAAAAACTGTTTTTT
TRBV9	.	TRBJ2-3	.	CASSVVRQGLDTQYF	TGTGCCAGCAGCGTAGTTAGGCAGGGCTTAGATACGCAGTATTTT
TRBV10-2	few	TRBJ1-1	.	CASSGRFNTEAFF	TGCGCCAGCAGTGGACGGTTTAACACTGAAGCTTTCTTT
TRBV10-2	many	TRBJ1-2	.	CASSEPTRYGYTF	TGCGCCAGCAGTGAGCCAACGAGGTATGGCTACACCTTC
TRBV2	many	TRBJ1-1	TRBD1	CASSERRQGSGLDTEAFF	TGTGCCAGCAGTGAACGCCGACAGGGTAGCGGTTTGGACACTGAAGCTTTCTTT
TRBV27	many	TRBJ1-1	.	CASRFDRTATEAFF	TGTGCCAGCAGATTTGACAGGACAGCCACTGAAGCTTTCTTT
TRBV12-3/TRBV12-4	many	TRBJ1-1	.	CASSRGGWGTEAFF	TGTGCCAGCAGCCGAGGGGGATGGGGCACTGAAGCTTTCTTT
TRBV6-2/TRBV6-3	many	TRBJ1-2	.	CASSFEGYGYTF	TGTGCCAGCAGCTTCGAAGGCTATGGCTACACCTTC
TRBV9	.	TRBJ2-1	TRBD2	CASSVSGLAGPSSYNGQFF	TGTGCCAGCAGCGTATCGGGACTAGCCGGGCCGAGCTCCTACAATGGGCAGTTCTTC
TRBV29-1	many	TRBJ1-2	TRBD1	CSVQGGSGGYTF	TGCAGCGTTCAGGGGGGGAGTGGTGGCTACACCTTC
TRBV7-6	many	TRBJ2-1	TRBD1	CASSLEDREGNEQFF	TGTGCCAGCAGCTTAGAGGACAGGGAAGGTAATGAGCAGTTCTTC